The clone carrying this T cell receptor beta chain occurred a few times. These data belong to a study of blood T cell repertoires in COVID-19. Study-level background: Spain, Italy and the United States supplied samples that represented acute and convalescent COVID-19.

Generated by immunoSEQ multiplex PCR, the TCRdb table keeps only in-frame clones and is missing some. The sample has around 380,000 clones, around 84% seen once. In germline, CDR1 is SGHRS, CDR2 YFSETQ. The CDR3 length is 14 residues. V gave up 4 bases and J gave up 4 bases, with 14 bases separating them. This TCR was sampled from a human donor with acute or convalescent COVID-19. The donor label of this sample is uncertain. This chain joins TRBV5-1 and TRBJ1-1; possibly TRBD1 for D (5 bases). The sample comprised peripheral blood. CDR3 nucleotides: TGCGCCAGCAGCACCCCGGGCAGGGTCACTGAAGCTTTCTTT. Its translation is CASSTPGRVTEAFF.